The rows below give T cell receptor beta chains drawn from one sample of a study of early T cells in non-severe SARS-CoV-2 infection. Using its own MiXCR run on the 5' RACE reads, TCRdb lists one record per CDR3 protein. The sample records around 21,000 distinct CDR3 sequences, around 4% being singletons. Material for sequencing was whole blood. These receptors came from an adult who was a healthcare worker with PCR-confirmed SARS-CoV-2 infection or an uninfected control (not recorded which). Each CDR3 is given with its conserved first and last residue. A D gene is named only where the DNA matches it firmly. Only part of the rows carry a size: once, few, many, or a class if the clone is expanded.

clone_size: many
j_call: TRBJ1-2
d_call: TRBD1
v_call: TRBV19
cdr3_nt: TGTGCCAGTTCGGGACAGCCTAACTATGGCTACACCTTC
cdr3_aa: CASSGQPNYGYTF

clone_size: medium-sized
j_call: TRBJ1-1
d_call: -
v_call: TRBV19
cdr3_nt: TGTGCCAGTAGTCGCCGGGCGGCGGACACTGAAGCTTTCTTT
cdr3_aa: CASSRRAADTEAFF

clone_size: many
j_call: TRBJ2-6
d_call: -
v_call: TRBV6-6
cdr3_nt: TGTGCCAGCAACGGGCCGGGACTAGGGGGCGCTGGGGCCAACGTCCTGACTTTC
cdr3_aa: CASNGPGLGGAGANVLTF

clone_size: -
j_call: TRBJ2-7
d_call: TRBD2
v_call: TRBV6-2/TRBV6-3
cdr3_nt: TGTGCCAGCCTCCCAGCGGGGACCTCCTACGAGCAGTACTTC
cdr3_aa: CASLPAGTSYEQYF

clone_size: many
j_call: TRBJ2-2
d_call: TRBD2
v_call: TRBV6-4
cdr3_nt: TGTGCCAGCAGACTAGCGGGGGACACCGGGGAGCTGTTTTTT
cdr3_aa: CASRLAGDTGELFF

clone_size: many
j_call: TRBJ2-3
d_call: TRBD2
v_call: TRBV10-2
cdr3_nt: TGCGCCAGCGCTACACTGGGACTAGCGGGGGGCGGTACGCAGTATTTT
cdr3_aa: CASATLGLAGGGTQYF

clone_size: many
j_call: TRBJ1-1
d_call: TRBD1
v_call: TRBV5-1
cdr3_nt: TGCGCCAGCTGTACCGGGACAGGTAATACTGAAGCTTTCTTT
cdr3_aa: CASCTGTGNTEAFF

clone_size: many
j_call: TRBJ2-2
d_call: -
v_call: TRBV2
cdr3_nt: TGTGCCAGCGAGGGGCAGGGCGGGGAGCTGTTTTTT
cdr3_aa: CASEGQGGELFF

clone_size: few
j_call: TRBJ2-5
d_call: TRBD2
v_call: TRBV5-1
cdr3_nt: TGCGCCAGCAGCTTGGAGCTAGCGGGGAGCCAAGAGACCCAGTACTTC
cdr3_aa: CASSLELAGSQETQYF

clone_size: few
j_call: TRBJ2-5
d_call: -
v_call: TRBV7-6
cdr3_nt: TGTGCCAGCAGCTTAGCGCTTGAGACCCAGTACTTC
cdr3_aa: CASSLALETQYF

clone_size: many
j_call: TRBJ2-6
d_call: TRBD1
v_call: TRBV28
cdr3_nt: TGTGCCAGCAGTTCCCGGACAGGGAGTTTCTCTGGGGCCAACGTCCTGACTTTC
cdr3_aa: CASSSRTGSFSGANVLTF

clone_size: -
j_call: TRBJ2-7
d_call: -
v_call: TRBV6-5
cdr3_nt: TGTGCCAGCAGTCAGGGGCCCGGGACTTATGCCTACGAGCAGTACTTC
cdr3_aa: CASSQGPGTYAYEQYF

clone_size: -
j_call: TRBJ2-7
d_call: TRBD1
v_call: TRBV30
cdr3_nt: TGTGCCTGGAGTTCCCGAGGGACAGTCGAGTACGAGCAGTACTTC
cdr3_aa: CAWSSRGTVEYEQYF

clone_size: many
j_call: TRBJ2-1
d_call: -
v_call: TRBV30
cdr3_nt: TGTGCCTTCTTAGCAACCCCCACCTTGAAGTACAATGAGCAGTTCTTC
cdr3_aa: CAFLATPTLKYNEQFF

clone_size: few
j_call: TRBJ2-1
d_call: TRBD2
v_call: TRBV20-1
cdr3_nt: TGCAGTGCTAGAGCTAGGCTAGCGGGCTCCTACAATGAGCAGTTCTTC
cdr3_aa: CSARARLAGSYNEQFF

clone_size: many
j_call: TRBJ1-5
d_call: -
v_call: TRBV7-8
cdr3_nt: TGTGCCAGCAGCTTAATGGGCGGGCGCAATCAGCCCCAGCATTTT
cdr3_aa: CASSLMGGRNQPQHF

clone_size: many
j_call: TRBJ1-5
d_call: TRBD1
v_call: TRBV7-2
cdr3_nt: TGTGCCAGCAGCTTGGACAGGGATCAGCCCCAGCATTTT
cdr3_aa: CASSLDRDQPQHF

clone_size: many
j_call: TRBJ2-3
d_call: -
v_call: TRBV18
cdr3_nt: TGTGCCAGCTCACCGGTGGGGGACACAGATACGCAGTATTTT
cdr3_aa: CASSPVGDTDTQYF

clone_size: many
j_call: TRBJ1-4
d_call: -
v_call: TRBV7-2
cdr3_nt: TGTGCCAGCAGCTTAGGCCCTATGGGAGCGGGTGCTAATGAAAAACTGTTTTTT
cdr3_aa: CASSLGPMGAGANEKLFF

clone_size: many
j_call: TRBJ2-1
d_call: TRBD2
v_call: TRBV30
cdr3_nt: TGTGCCTGGATGTTGTTAGCGGGGGCTAATGAGCAGTTCTTC
cdr3_aa: CAWMLLAGANEQFF

clone_size: many
j_call: TRBJ1-2
d_call: -
v_call: TRBV10-2
cdr3_nt: TGCGCCAGCAGCCCCGGTGGGGTTGCTGGCTACACCTTC
cdr3_aa: CASSPGGVAGYTF

clone_size: few
j_call: TRBJ1-2
d_call: -
v_call: TRBV2
cdr3_nt: TGTGCCAGCAGTGAGCTACAGACCTATGGCTACACCTTC
cdr3_aa: CASSELQTYGYTF

clone_size: many
j_call: TRBJ2-1
d_call: TRBD2
v_call: TRBV20-1
cdr3_nt: TGCAGTGCTCCACGCAGCGGGGGGGCCTATGAGCAGTTCTTC
cdr3_aa: CSAPRSGGAYEQFF

clone_size: few
j_call: TRBJ2-7
d_call: -
v_call: TRBV7-9
cdr3_nt: TGTGCCAGCAGCTTGTCGACAGGCCTCGGGACTGCCTACGAGCAGTACTTC
cdr3_aa: CASSLSTGLGTAYEQYF

clone_size: many
j_call: TRBJ1-1
d_call: -
v_call: TRBV30
cdr3_nt: TGTGCCTGGAAAACGGACAGAATTTATGAAGCTTTCTTT
cdr3_aa: CAWKTDRIYEAFF

clone_size: many
j_call: TRBJ2-3
d_call: -
v_call: TRBV18
cdr3_nt: TGTGCCAGCTCACCACGCGGCGGCTCCAGCACAGATACGCAGTATTTT
cdr3_aa: CASSPRGGSSTDTQYF

clone_size: few
j_call: TRBJ1-2
d_call: -
v_call: TRBV3-1
cdr3_nt: TGTGCCAGCAGCCAAGATAATGGGGGCGCGAATGGCTACACCTTC
cdr3_aa: CASSQDNGGANGYTF

clone_size: many
j_call: TRBJ2-7
d_call: TRBD1
v_call: TRBV30
cdr3_nt: TGTGCCTGGAGTCGGCGATCAGGACAGGGGAGGTACGAGCAGTACTTC
cdr3_aa: CAWSRRSGQGRYEQYF

clone_size: many
j_call: TRBJ2-3
d_call: TRBD2
v_call: TRBV7-8
cdr3_nt: TGTGCCAGCAGCTTGCAGCGGGGGGGCCGCGATACGCAGTATTTT
cdr3_aa: CASSLQRGGRDTQYF

clone_size: many
j_call: TRBJ1-1
d_call: -
v_call: TRBV5-1
cdr3_nt: TGCGCCAGCAGCGAGGACCGATGGTTGAACACTGAAGCTTTCTTT
cdr3_aa: CASSEDRWLNTEAFF

clone_size: many
j_call: TRBJ2-7
d_call: -
v_call: TRBV11-2
cdr3_nt: TGTGCCAGCAGCTTCACACAGGGCCAGCAGTACTTC
cdr3_aa: CASSFTQGQQYF

clone_size: many
j_call: TRBJ2-3
d_call: -
v_call: TRBV7-9
cdr3_nt: TGTGCCAGCAGCCCCCGGGGCCCACCGAACACAGATACGCAGTATTTT
cdr3_aa: CASSPRGPPNTDTQYF

clone_size: -
j_call: TRBJ1-1
d_call: -
v_call: TRBV29-1
cdr3_nt: TGCAGCGCGGGGGTCCCTAGGAACACTGAAGCTTTCTTT
cdr3_aa: CSAGVPRNTEAFF

clone_size: many
j_call: TRBJ1-6
d_call: -
v_call: TRBV4-3
cdr3_nt: TGCGCCAGCAGCCCGATGGGAGGTAATTCACCCCTCCACTTT
cdr3_aa: CASSPMGGNSPLHF

clone_size: many
j_call: TRBJ2-5
d_call: -
v_call: TRBV12-3/TRBV12-4
cdr3_nt: TGTGCCAGCAGTTTTTGGGGAGAGACCCAGTACTTC
cdr3_aa: CASSFWGETQYF

clone_size: many
j_call: TRBJ2-3
d_call: TRBD2
v_call: TRBV7-9
cdr3_nt: TGTGCCAGCAGCCCTACCATCGGACTAGCTAGCGATACGCAGTATTTT
cdr3_aa: CASSPTIGLASDTQYF

clone_size: -
j_call: TRBJ1-1
d_call: -
v_call: TRBV12-3/TRBV12-4
cdr3_nt: TGTGCCGTTGGGGGAGGCGTAGGAGCTTTCTTT
cdr3_aa: CAVGGGVGAFF

clone_size: medium-sized
j_call: TRBJ2-6
d_call: -
v_call: TRBV7-2
cdr3_nt: TGTGCCAGCAGCCCCCCAGGGTCTGGGGCCAACGTCCTGACTTTC
cdr3_aa: CASSPPGSGANVLTF

clone_size: few
j_call: TRBJ2-3
d_call: -
v_call: TRBV10-3
cdr3_nt: TGTGCCATCACGGGGGAGATCATGAGCACAGATACGCAGTATTTT
cdr3_aa: CAITGEIMSTDTQYF

clone_size: many
j_call: TRBJ2-5
d_call: -
v_call: TRBV19
cdr3_nt: TGTGCCAGTGGACTCCAAGAGACCCAGTACTTC
cdr3_aa: CASGLQETQYF

clone_size: many
j_call: TRBJ2-5
d_call: -
v_call: TRBV20-1
cdr3_nt: TGCAGTGCTAGGAAGGCAGTCCCCGAGACCCAGTACTTC
cdr3_aa: CSARKAVPETQYF

clone_size: -
j_call: TRBJ2-7
d_call: -
v_call: TRBV13
cdr3_nt: TGTGCCAGCAGCATAGGGGGGGTTCCCTCCTACGAGCAGTACTTC
cdr3_aa: CASSIGGVPSYEQYF

clone_size: many
j_call: TRBJ2-1
d_call: TRBD2
v_call: TRBV29-1
cdr3_nt: TGCAGCGTTGAGGGAGGGACTAGTCTCGATGAGCAGTTCTTC
cdr3_aa: CSVEGGTSLDEQFF

clone_size: few
j_call: TRBJ1-1
d_call: TRBD1
v_call: TRBV6-6
cdr3_nt: TGTGCCAGCAGTCTCACCGACAGGGCGGAAGCTTTCTTT
cdr3_aa: CASSLTDRAEAFF

clone_size: many
j_call: TRBJ2-1
d_call: -
v_call: TRBV11-2
cdr3_nt: TGTGCCAGCAGCTTAGGAGCAGGTGTCCACAATGAGCAGTTCTTC
cdr3_aa: CASSLGAGVHNEQFF

clone_size: medium-sized
j_call: TRBJ2-1
d_call: TRBD2
v_call: TRBV12-5
cdr3_nt: TGTGCTAGTGGTTTGTCGCGGGGGGGCCGGGATGAGCAGTTCTTC
cdr3_aa: CASGLSRGGRDEQFF

clone_size: few
j_call: TRBJ1-5
d_call: -
v_call: TRBV7-2
cdr3_nt: TGTGCCAGCAGCCGGATCGGGAATAGCAATCAGCCCCAGCATTTT
cdr3_aa: CASSRIGNSNQPQHF

clone_size: many
j_call: TRBJ2-7
d_call: TRBD1
v_call: TRBV10-1
cdr3_nt: TGCGCCGTTCCGGGACAGGGGTGCTACGAGCAGTACTTC
cdr3_aa: CAVPGQGCYEQYF

clone_size: many
j_call: TRBJ2-3
d_call: TRBD2
v_call: TRBV10-2
cdr3_nt: TGCGCCAGCTCTAAGGCGGGGGGCGTACGGGATACGCAGTATTTT
cdr3_aa: CASSKAGGVRDTQYF

clone_size: many
j_call: TRBJ2-2
d_call: -
v_call: TRBV7-2
cdr3_nt: TGTGCCAGCAGCTTTCGCCTAGGGTTCGGCGGGGAGCTGTTTTTT
cdr3_aa: CASSFRLGFGGELFF

clone_size: few
j_call: TRBJ1-1
d_call: -
v_call: TRBV5-1
cdr3_nt: TGCGCCAGCAGGGACCTCCTGAACACTGAAGCTTTCTTT
cdr3_aa: CASRDLLNTEAFF

clone_size: -
j_call: TRBJ2-3
d_call: TRBD2
v_call: TRBV19
cdr3_nt: TGTGCCAGTAGTATGAGGCGGGGGGGCGGCACAGATACGCAGTATTTT
cdr3_aa: CASSMRRGGGTDTQYF

clone_size: medium-sized
j_call: TRBJ2-1
d_call: TRBD2
v_call: TRBV11-2
cdr3_nt: TGTGCCAGCAGCTTAGAACGGGGGGGTAGGCTTGGTGAGCAGTTCTTC
cdr3_aa: CASSLERGGRLGEQFF

clone_size: many
j_call: TRBJ1-4
d_call: -
v_call: TRBV18
cdr3_nt: TGTGCCAGCGAAGGGAATGAAAAACTGTTTTTT
cdr3_aa: CASEGNEKLFF